A selection of T cell receptor beta chains follows, all from one sample in a study of blood T cell repertoires in COVID-19. Clones were read by immunoSEQ multiplex PCR, and TCRdb kept only the in-frame ones, dropping some. The sample shows over 200,000 clones, more than 75% of them seen only once. Sequences were obtained from peripheral blood. Every receptor here comes from a woman in her thirties or forties who had recovered from COVID-19. CDR3s include the opening cysteine and the closing phenylalanine or tryptophan. Each record gives: J gene, D gene, V gene, CDR3 protein. A D gene is named only where the DNA matches it firmly.

j_call: TRBJ1-2; d_call: TRBD1; v_call: TRBV27; cdr3_aa: CASSFGTGGASYTF
j_call: TRBJ1-4; d_call: -; v_call: TRBV10-3; cdr3_aa: CAISAGEANEKLFF
j_call: TRBJ1-2; d_call: -; v_call: TRBV10-3; cdr3_aa: CAITTGSNGGYTF
j_call: TRBJ2-4; d_call: -; v_call: TRBV25-1; cdr3_aa: CASSGSGAKNIQYF
j_call: TRBJ2-2; d_call: -; v_call: TRBV7-3; cdr3_aa: CASSPGGLTGELFF
j_call: TRBJ2-6; d_call: TRBD2; v_call: TRBV9; cdr3_aa: CASSPFPGLAGKGSWANVLTF
j_call: TRBJ2-1; d_call: TRBD2; v_call: TRBV30; cdr3_aa: CAWSVRWSSGTYNEQFF
j_call: TRBJ2-1; d_call: -; v_call: TRBV5-4; cdr3_aa: CASSWGLRGDEQFF
j_call: TRBJ2-3; d_call: TRBD2; v_call: TRBV2; cdr3_aa: CASSEMASGGADTQYF
j_call: TRBJ2-1; d_call: TRBD2; v_call: TRBV24-1; cdr3_aa: CATSDPGTSGSRSYNEQFF
j_call: TRBJ1-2; d_call: TRBD1; v_call: TRBV4-1; cdr3_aa: CASSQPGGYGYTF
j_call: TRBJ2-3; d_call: -; v_call: TRBV28; cdr3_aa: CASSPRTTDTQYF
j_call: TRBJ1-2; d_call: -; v_call: TRBV7-2; cdr3_aa: CASSLPGTYGYTF
j_call: TRBJ2-3; d_call: TRBD2; v_call: TRBV11-2; cdr3_aa: CASSPGTSGIMADTQYF
j_call: TRBJ1-4; d_call: -; v_call: TRBV19; cdr3_aa: CASSAGPGNEKLFF
j_call: TRBJ2-1; d_call: -; v_call: TRBV7-2; cdr3_aa: CASSPTGRPPVF
j_call: TRBJ2-4; d_call: -; v_call: TRBV5-6; cdr3_aa: CASSLGPPSAKNIQYF
j_call: TRBJ2-7; d_call: -; v_call: TRBV6-5; cdr3_aa: CASRRQGGTQNEQYF
j_call: TRBJ1-5; d_call: -; v_call: TRBV21-1; cdr3_aa: CASSKPRTGRCSSNQPQHF
j_call: TRBJ1-2; d_call: -; v_call: TRBV24-1; cdr3_aa: CATSEPRRGYTF
j_call: TRBJ1-2; d_call: TRBD1; v_call: TRBV9; cdr3_aa: CASSARGQGGSYGYTF
j_call: TRBJ2-1; d_call: TRBD1; v_call: TRBV7-6; cdr3_aa: CASSPDRGSYNEQFF
j_call: TRBJ1-2; d_call: -; v_call: TRBV4-1; cdr3_aa: CASSQNQGPYGYTF
j_call: TRBJ2-1; d_call: -; v_call: TRBV5-4; cdr3_aa: CASSRASSNYNEQFF
j_call: TRBJ1-3; d_call: TRBD1; v_call: TRBV3-1/TRBV3-2; cdr3_aa: CASSPTGASGNTIYF
j_call: TRBJ2-1; d_call: TRBD2; v_call: TRBV19; cdr3_aa: CASSISLAGGLYNEQFF
j_call: TRBJ2-3; d_call: TRBD2; v_call: TRBV19; cdr3_aa: CASSNPGTSGLDTQYF
j_call: TRBJ1-2; d_call: -; v_call: TRBV30; cdr3_aa: CAWGGVGEAAGYTF
j_call: TRBJ1-1; d_call: -; v_call: TRBV4-1; cdr3_aa: CASSQDWAGGTEAFF
j_call: TRBJ2-1; d_call: -; v_call: TRBV27; cdr3_aa: CASSSVYNEQFF
j_call: TRBJ2-3; d_call: -; v_call: TRBV19; cdr3_aa: CASSIRPTGDTQYF
j_call: TRBJ1-1; d_call: -; v_call: TRBV9; cdr3_aa: CASSVGRGPQPEAFF
j_call: TRBJ1-4; d_call: -; v_call: TRBV11-2; cdr3_aa: CASSGRRGGASRGEKLFF
j_call: TRBJ2-6; d_call: -; v_call: TRBV19; cdr3_aa: CASSIGQGGGSGANVLTF
j_call: TRBJ2-1; d_call: TRBD1; v_call: TRBV7-6; cdr3_aa: CASSPGTGPYNEQFF
j_call: TRBJ1-5; d_call: -; v_call: TRBV19; cdr3_aa: CASSIVGQLAGKPQHF
j_call: TRBJ2-7; d_call: -; v_call: TRBV14; cdr3_aa: CASSQGSGRHYEQYF
j_call: TRBJ1-1; d_call: TRBD1; v_call: TRBV19; cdr3_aa: CASSPGTGAEAFF
j_call: TRBJ2-7; d_call: -; v_call: TRBV27; cdr3_aa: CASSFLGGEQYF
j_call: TRBJ1-5; d_call: -; v_call: TRBV5-1; cdr3_aa: CASSLDPAPGNQPQHF
j_call: TRBJ2-5; d_call: TRBD2; v_call: TRBV6-1; cdr3_aa: CASSEGGFETQYF
j_call: TRBJ2-7; d_call: -; v_call: TRBV30; cdr3_aa: CAWSPSSEQYF
j_call: TRBJ2-2; d_call: TRBD1; v_call: TRBV19; cdr3_aa: CASSIVQGANTGELFF
j_call: TRBJ1-1; d_call: -; v_call: TRBV6-4; cdr3_aa: CAPEPPRF
j_call: TRBJ1-2; d_call: -; v_call: TRBV6-5; cdr3_aa: CASNPQGGYGYTF
j_call: TRBJ2-2; d_call: -; v_call: TRBV12-3/TRBV12-4; cdr3_aa: CASTPDTLGELFF
j_call: TRBJ2-7; d_call: -; v_call: TRBV5-1; cdr3_aa: CASTGGPYEQYF
j_call: TRBJ1-4; d_call: TRBD1; v_call: TRBV14; cdr3_aa: CASSPPDRGTFREKLFF
j_call: TRBJ2-1; d_call: -; v_call: TRBV6-2/TRBV6-3; cdr3_aa: CASSQRGTGYNEQFF
j_call: TRBJ1-1; d_call: -; v_call: TRBV10-1; cdr3_aa: CASSGLGAGTEAFF
j_call: TRBJ1-1; d_call: -; v_call: TRBV6-6; cdr3_aa: CASSPGHLTEAFF
j_call: TRBJ1-1; d_call: -; v_call: TRBV27; cdr3_aa: CASSRWGGEAFF
j_call: TRBJ1-2; d_call: TRBD1; v_call: TRBV5-1; cdr3_aa: CASSPLRRDRDYGYTF
j_call: TRBJ2-3; d_call: TRBD2; v_call: TRBV30; cdr3_aa: CAWSRPPPGRALDTQYF